The rows below give T cell receptor beta chains drawn from one sample of a study of shared clonotypes between healthy human individuals. This table comes from immunoSEQ multiplex PCR, and its TCRdb copy is limited to in-frame clones, with some not included. This sample has some 510,000 clones, with roughly 78% found just once. Sequenced input: PBMCs. The receptors derive from a woman between 40 and 50 years old in good health. Some clones in this sample may be carry-over from other donors' samples. The CDR3 runs from the conserved cysteine through the conserved F or W. The D gene is left open where the match is weak. A row's size may be missing; if present it is once, few, many or a size class.

d_call j_call v_call clone_size cdr3_aa cdr3_nt
- TRBJ2-1 TRBV30 - CAWSVPGVNEQFF TGTGCCTGGAGTGTCCCTGGCGTAAATGAGCAGTTCTTC
TRBD1 TRBJ2-6 TRBV5-1 - CASTPEAGQGVANVLTF TGCGCCAGCACCCCGGAGGCGGGACAGGGGGTGGCCAACGTCCTGACTTTC
TRBD2 TRBJ2-1 TRBV7-2 - CASSSPRTSGGSYNEQFF TGTGCCAGCAGCTCCCCGCGGACTAGCGGAGGGTCCTACAATGAGCAGTTCTTC
- TRBJ1-2 TRBV7-2 once CASSFTTPGDTDGYTF TGTGCCAGCAGCTTCACGACCCCAGGGGACACTGATGGCTACACCTTC
- TRBJ1-2 TRBV15 - CATKDVLGYGYTF TGTGCCACCAAGGATGTGTTGGGCTATGGCTACACCTTC
TRBD2 TRBJ2-3 TRBV29-1 once CSGAGGRPDTQYF TGCAGCGGGGCGGGAGGACGACCAGATACGCAGTATTTT
- TRBJ1-2 TRBV2 - CASSEKTLANYGYTF TGTGCCAGCAGTGAAAAGACGCTCGCTAACTATGGCTACACCTTC
- TRBJ2-1 TRBV7-3 - CASSLRADYNEQFF TGTGCCAGCAGCTTACGGGCCGACTACAATGAGCAGTTCTTC
TRBD1 TRBJ1-2 TRBV5-1 - CASRAGTDHGYTF TGCGCCAGCAGGGCCGGGACAGACCATGGCTACACCTTC
- TRBJ1-1 TRBV29-1 - CSVGGAFF TGCAGCGTTGGGGGGGCTTTCTTT
TRBD1 TRBJ2-3 TRBV4-1 - CASSLGQGTDTQYF TGCGCCAGCAGCCTGGGACAGGGAACAGATACGCAGTATTTT
TRBD1 TRBJ1-5 TRBV10-2 few CASSLQGDQPQHF TGCGCCAGCAGTTTACAGGGGGATCAGCCCCAGCATTTT
- TRBJ2-2 TRBV5-1 - CASSLNAGRDTGELFF TGCGCCAGCAGCTTGAACGCGGGAAGGGACACCGGGGAGCTGTTTTTT
- TRBJ1-5 TRBV10-1 - CASGPGFGGNQPQHF TGCGCCAGCGGGCCGGGTTTTGGGGGCAATCAGCCCCAGCATTTT
TRBD1 TRBJ2-3 TRBV29-1 - CSGYRGDVDTQYF TGCAGCGGTTACAGGGGAGATGTGGATACGCAGTATTTT
- TRBJ2-1 TRBV5-6 few CASSLVQANEQFF TGTGCCAGCAGCTTGGTCCAGGCCAATGAGCAGTTCTTC
- TRBJ2-6 TRBV5-1 once CASSLSGAGANVLTF TGCGCCAGCAGCTTGTCGGGGGCTGGGGCCAACGTCCTGACTTTC
- TRBJ1-3 TRBV5-1 - CASSLEGTYGNTIYF TGCGCCAGCAGCTTGGAGGGGACGTACGGAAACACCATATATTTT
- TRBJ2-7 TRBV21-1 - CASSKGQFSSYEQYF TGTGCCAGCAGCAAAGGACAGTTCTCCTCCTACGAGCAGTACTTC
TRBD2 TRBJ2-5 TRBV10-2 few CASSTSGRASAQYF TGCGCCAGCAGCACTAGCGGGAGGGCCTCGGCCCAGTACTTC
TRBD2 TRBJ2-7 TRBV18 - CASSPPSGREYEQYF TGTGCCAGCTCACCGCCTAGCGGGAGAGAATACGAGCAGTACTTC
TRBD2 TRBJ2-7 TRBV6-1 once CASSPAGVYEQYF TGTGCCAGCAGTCCAGCGGGAGTCTACGAGCAGTACTTC
TRBD1 TRBJ1-1 TRBV28 once CASSLRGQGAFGAFF TGTGCCAGCAGTTTAAGGGGACAGGGGGCTTTCGGAGCTTTCTTT
TRBD1 TRBJ2-7 TRBV13 - CASSQRQGSTYEQYF TGTGCCAGCAGCCAAAGACAGGGGAGCACCTACGAGCAGTACTTC
- TRBJ2-2 TRBV7-3 - CASSLMMPPNTGELFF TGTGCCAGCAGCTTAATGATGCCCCCGAACACCGGGGAGCTGTTTTTT
TRBD2 TRBJ2-1 TRBV2 - CASSARLAGVNYNEQFF TGTGCCAGCAGTGCCAGACTAGCGGGAGTAAACTACAATGAGCAGTTCTTC
TRBD2 TRBJ2-1 TRBV4-1 - CASSQNLVGTRGSGEQFF TGCGCCAGCAGCCAAAACTTAGTAGGGACTAGGGGATCTGGTGAGCAGTTCTTC
- TRBJ1-1 TRBV30 - CAWGRKGFDTEAFF TGTGCCTGGGGGCGGAAGGGGTTTGACACTGAAGCTTTCTTT
TRBD2 TRBJ2-7 TRBV6-1 - CASQRGGRSYEQYF TGTGCCAGCCAACGGGGGGGGAGGTCCTACGAGCAGTACTTC
- TRBJ2-4 TRBV19 - CASSMTDYKNIQYF TGTGCCAGTAGTATGACAGATTACAAAAACATTCAGTACTTC
TRBD2 TRBJ2-7 TRBV9 - CASSAGLATSYERYF TGTGCCAGCAGCGCGGGACTAGCGACTTCCTACGAGCGGTACTTC
- TRBJ1-1 TRBV15 - CATSRGPSGAEAFF TGTGCCACCAGCAGAGGGCCAAGTGGGGCTGAAGCTTTCTTT
- TRBJ2-7 TRBV5-1 - CASSLQDFNYEQYF TGCGCCAGCAGCTTGCAGGATTTCAACTACGAGCAGTACTTC
- TRBJ2-2 TRBV19 - CASSIRGTQAGELFF TGTGCCAGTAGTATCCGCGGGACCCAGGCCGGGGAGCTGTTTTTT
- TRBJ2-1 TRBV11-2 - CASSSRQMVYNEQFF TGTGCCAGCAGCTCCCGACAGATGGTTTACAATGAGCAGTTCTTC
- TRBJ2-2 TRBV10-2 many CASSDGLTNTGELFF TGCGCCAGCAGTGATGGTCTAACGAACACCGGGGAGCTGTTTTTT
- TRBJ2-6 TRBV18 - CASSPTGGVGANVLTF TGTGCCAGCTCACCAACCGGGGGCGTTGGGGCCAACGTCCTGACTTTC
TRBD2 TRBJ2-3 TRBV4-2 few CASSQGLAGSLTDTQYF TGTGCCAGCAGCCAAGGACTAGCGGGGAGCCTCACAGATACGCAGTATTTT
- TRBJ1-5 TRBV5-4 few CASSLVGDPLSQHF TGTGCCAGCAGCTTGGTAGGGGACCCCCTCTCCCAGCATTTT
- TRBJ1-2 TRBV4-3 - CASSQDRAGDYGYTF TGCGCCAGCAGCCAAGATCGGGCGGGGGACTATGGCTACACCTTC
- TRBJ1-5 TRBV19 - CASSLGVGGNQPQHF TGTGCCAGTAGTCTAGGGGTTGGCGGCAATCAGCCCCAGCATTTT
- TRBJ2-7 TRBV18 - CASSPSSANYEQYF TGTGCCAGCTCACCCTCTAGCGCCAACTACGAGCAGTACTTC
TRBD2 TRBJ2-2 TRBV15 - CATTGTSGRSGELFF TGTGCCACTACCGGGACTAGCGGGCGGTCCGGGGAGCTGTTTTTT
TRBD2 TRBJ2-1 TRBV5-1 once CASGLAGVPNEQFF TGCGCCAGCGGACTAGCGGGAGTTCCCAATGAGCAGTTCTTC